This T cell receptor beta chain came from a study of T cell responses to AZD1222 COVID-19 vaccine. Study-wide results and limits: Two AZD1222 doses significantly raised spike-specific TCR breadth and depth over controls. The CD4 TCRs associated with vaccination extended across spike and predominated at 160-218 and 743-854. Variant regions that are unmutated are reportedly the target of nearly half of spike-specific TCRs. None of the repertoires were sampled until the peak T cell response had passed.

A note on this clone: The antigen is undetermined.

The protocol was immunoSEQ multiplex PCR, while the TCRdb copy is restricted to in-frame clones and leaves out a portion. This sample has some 130,000 clones, with 85% to 90% found just once. The germline CDR1 and CDR2 sequences are LNHDA and SQIVND (reference sequence). Trimming removed 6 bases at V and 5 bases at J, with 11 bases between. The CDR3 runs to 12 residues. The starting material was peripheral blood, obtained on day 0 of AZD1222 vaccination. This sequence originates from an adult in good health. The chain joins TRBV19 to TRBJ2-7, with unresolved D. The CDR3 here is CASRGALNEQYF. The CDR3 bases are TGTGCCAGTAGGGGTGCTTTAAACGAGCAGTACTTC.